These 5 T cell receptor beta chains originate from one sample sequenced in a study of human T cells and chemical hapten exposure. As for time point: patch test 1, 2 weeks after DPC sensitization. The treatment is: therapeutic diphenylcyclopropenone sensitization with weekly scalp DPC. One entry per CDR3 protein, called by TCRdb with MiXCR from the RACE reads. The table has some 170,000 distinct CDR3 sequences, under 25% seen once. The source material was whole blood, sampled in connection with sensitization to the hapten diphenylcyclopropenone (DPC). These receptor sequences come from a woman aged 45-65 years with alopecia areata. Some clones in this sample may be carry-over from other donors' samples.

This sequence joins TRBV7-8 and TRBJ2-4, with no clear D. Deletions cut 1 base from V and 14 bases from J, with 9 bases between. Germline CDR1 SGHVS, CDR2 FQNEAQ. This CDR3 contains 11 residues. The CDR3 loop is CASSLGVQKYF. The CDR3 DNA follows: TGTGCCAGCAGCTTAGGGGTCCAAAAGTACTTC.

The CDR3 nucleotides are TGTGCCAGTAGCCAATCCCTAGCGGGAGTGTTCACCGGGGAGCTGTTTTTT. This sequence encodes CASSQSLAGVFTGELFF. The chain has TRBV19 and TRBJ2-2, with 10 bases matching TRBD2. The CDR3 has 17 residues. Looked up from germline, CDR1 is LNHDA and CDR2 is SQIVND (reference sequence). V lost 6 bases, J lost 4 bases, and 11 bases stayed unmatched.

CDR3 nucleotide sequence: TGTGCCAGCAGTCCATTAGCGGGAGGTTTAGCAGATACGCAGTATTTT. Translation: CASSPLAGGLADTQYF. The rearrangement uses TRBV27 and TRBJ2-3; 10 bases are a match to TRBD2. CDR3 length equals 16 residues. The germline V gene has CDR1 MNHEY and CDR2 SMNVEV (reference sequence). V was pared by 5 bases and J by 4 bases, with 9 bases of the junction left unmatched.

This rearrangement joins TRBV20-1 to TRBJ2-6; D is undetermined. In germline, CDR1 is DFQATT, CDR2 SNEGSKA (reference sequence). This CDR3 spans 13 amino acids. Trimming pared 7 bases from V and 2 bases from J, leaving 9 bases between. The chain's CDR3 is CSVVRPGANVLTF. DNA of the CDR3: TGCAGTGTGGTTCGGCCTGGGGCCAACGTCCTGACTTTC.

This clonotype was observed a handful of times. The chain is built from TRBV3-1 and TRBJ2-3; possibly TRBD2 for D (5 bases). This CDR3 contains 17 residues. Between the trimmed V and J ends, which lost 0 bases and 6 bases, there was a span of 19 bases. Germline values: CDR1 LGHDT, CDR2 YNNKEL (reference sequence). The CDR3 DNA follows: TGTGCCAGCAGCCAAGATCTGGTAGCGAACCGGTGGGATACGCAGTATTTT. Translation: CASSQDLVANRWDTQYF.